Listed below are T cell receptor beta chains from one sample, sequenced in a study of early T cells in non-severe SARS-CoV-2 infection. TCRdb processed the 5' RACE reads anew with MiXCR; each CDR3 protein has one entry. The table shows 46,000 or so distinct CDR3 sequences, with about 4% occurring only once. Material for sequencing was whole blood. The receptor set was obtained from an adult who was a healthcare worker with PCR-confirmed SARS-CoV-2 infection or an uninfected control (not recorded which). CDR3s include the opening cysteine and the closing phenylalanine or tryptophan. The D gene is left open where the match is weak. Rows may omit the clone size; those that give it use once, few, many or a size class.

d_call	clone_size	v_call	j_call	cdr3_nt	cdr3_aa
NA	many	TRBV15	TRBJ1-1	TGTGCCACCAGCAGTATGGGGGGGAACACTGAAGCTTTCTTT	CATSSMGGNTEAFF
NA	many	TRBV29-1	TRBJ2-3	TGCAGCGTTGAGGGTTGGGACGTAACGCAGTATTTT	CSVEGWDVTQYF
NA	many	TRBV21-1	TRBJ1-1	TGTGCCAGCAGCAAGAAGAACACTGAAGCTTTCTTT	CASSKKNTEAFF
NA	NA	TRBV5-8	TRBJ1-2	TGTGCCAGCAGCTTTCTCTATGGCTACACCTTC	CASSFLYGYTF
NA	many	TRBV29-1	TRBJ2-2	TGCAGCGTTAAGCAAGAAACCGGGGAGCTGTTTTTT	CSVKQETGELFF
NA	many	TRBV7-8	TRBJ2-1	TGTGCCAGCAGCTCCCGGGTCGGGAGCTCCTACAATGAGCAGTTCTTC	CASSSRVGSSYNEQFF
NA	many	TRBV21-1	TRBJ2-4	TGTGCCAGCAGCCTCCGGACTAGCGGGAGGGACAAAAACATTCAGTACTTC	CASSLRTSGRDKNIQYF
NA	many	TRBV7-6	TRBJ2-6	TGTGCCAGCAGCTTAGAGCCCTCTGGGGCCAACGTCCTGACTTTC	CASSLEPSGANVLTF
NA	many	TRBV6-1	TRBJ1-1	TGTGCCAGCAGTGATTGGAACACTGAAGCTTTCTTT	CASSDWNTEAFF
NA	many	TRBV6-6	TRBJ2-1	TGTGCCAGCAGTTCGCAAGGGACGGGCAACTACAATGAGCAGTTCTTC	CASSSQGTGNYNEQFF
NA	many	TRBV19	TRBJ2-3	TGTGCCAGTAGTAAGGGTCCGGGCACAGATACGCAGTATTTT	CASSKGPGTDTQYF
TRBD1	many	TRBV27	TRBJ2-7	TGTGCCAGCAGTCTATGGGGACAGGCTTCAGCCTACGAGCAGTACTTC	CASSLWGQASAYEQYF
NA	many	TRBV11-2	TRBJ2-1	TGTGCCAGCAGCCTACTTTCCGGGTACTACAATGAGCAGTTCTTC	CASSLLSGYYNEQFF
TRBD1	many	TRBV7-9	TRBJ1-1	TGTGCCAGCAGCCCAAGGACAGGACCGGCTGAAGCTTTCTTT	CASSPRTGPAEAFF
NA	NA	TRBV13	TRBJ2-3	TGTGCCAGCAGATCAGGGACATTTTTCCCCACAGATACGCAGTATTTT	CASRSGTFFPTDTQYF
NA	many	TRBV11-2	TRBJ2-1	TGTGCCAGCAGCTCGTCGGGATCCTACAATGAGCAGTTCTTC	CASSSSGSYNEQFF
TRBD1	many	TRBV5-1	TRBJ2-7	TGCGCCAGCAGCGCAGGGACAGGGTACAAAGACGAGCAGTACTTC	CASSAGTGYKDEQYF
NA	NA	TRBV4-1	TRBJ1-3	TGCGCCAGCAGCCGTCTAAGGAGCTCTGGAAACACCATATATTTT	CASSRLRSSGNTIYF
TRBD2	many	TRBV20-1	TRBJ2-1	TGCAGTGCTAGAGATTGGGCTAGCGGGATCAGGGCCAGCTCCTACAATGAGCAGTTCTTC	CSARDWASGIRASSYNEQFF
NA	many	TRBV19	TRBJ2-2	TGTGCCAGTAGTATTCTGGCTAGCGGGGAGCTGTTTTTT	CASSILASGELFF
NA	few	TRBV20-1	TRBJ1-1	TGCAGTGCCCTCCCTCTAGGGGTGAACACTGAAGCTTTCTTT	CSALPLGVNTEAFF
NA	NA	TRBV3-1	TRBJ1-4	TGTGCCAGCAGCCACGGGACGGGAGCAACTAATGAAAAACTGTTTTTT	CASSHGTGATNEKLFF
NA	many	TRBV10-1	TRBJ2-3	TGCGCCAGCAGTGAACGGCGAGATACGCAGTATTTT	CASSERRDTQYF
NA	many	TRBV2	TRBJ2-7	TGTGCCAGCAGTGTCGGACCACCCCTCTCCTACGAGCAGTACTTC	CASSVGPPLSYEQYF
NA	many	TRBV20-1	TRBJ2-7	TGCAGTGCTATCCGGAGGGGGTCCTACGAGCAGTACTTC	CSAIRRGSYEQYF
TRBD2	many	TRBV11-2	TRBJ2-7	TGTGCCAGCAGCTTAGGTCAGGGAGGAGCGGGGCTCTCCTACGAGCAGTACTTC	CASSLGQGGAGLSYEQYF
TRBD1	NA	TRBV5-6	TRBJ2-7	TGTGCCAGCAGCTTTATGGGACAGGGAAATTACGTGCAGTACTTC	CASSFMGQGNYVQYF
TRBD2	many	TRBV20-1	TRBJ2-2	TGCAGTGCTCTAGCCCACTCTAGCGGGAGGAGAAACACCGGGGAGCTGTTTTTT	CSALAHSSGRRNTGELFF
NA	many	TRBV5-1	TRBJ2-1	TGCGCCAGCGCTCAGGAGCTAGCGAGTTACAATGAGCAGTTCTTC	CASAQELASYNEQFF
NA	many	TRBV2	TRBJ2-6	TGTGCCAGCAGTGAGGAGGGAGCTGGGGCCAACGTCCTGACTTTC	CASSEEGAGANVLTF
NA	NA	TRBV2	TRBJ2-3	TGTGCCAGCAGTGGGGTAAATACGCAGTATTTT	CASSGVNTQYF
TRBD1	many	TRBV5-1	TRBJ1-2	TGCGCCAGCAGCTGGAGGACAGGGGGAATAGATGGCTACACCTTC	CASSWRTGGIDGYTF
TRBD2	many	TRBV7-3	TRBJ2-2	TGTGCCAGCAGCCTTCTTGGTTTGGGGACTAGCGTGAGGAACACCGGGGAGCTGTTTTTT	CASSLLGLGTSVRNTGELFF
TRBD1	many	TRBV28	TRBJ2-5	TGTGCCAGTGGACAGGGGAAAGAGACCCAGTACTTC	CASGQGKETQYF
TRBD1	many	TRBV6-5	TRBJ1-5	TGTGCCAGCAGGCCTGACAGGGCTAGCAATCAGCCCCAGCATTTT	CASRPDRASNQPQHF
NA	many	TRBV15	TRBJ2-2	TGTGCCACCAGCATGGGGACACAGAACACCGGGGAGCTGTTTTTT	CATSMGTQNTGELFF
NA	few	TRBV19	TRBJ2-1	TGTGCCAGTAGTGACATGAGCTCCTACAATGAGCAGTTCTTC	CASSDMSSYNEQFF
NA	many	TRBV5-1	TRBJ2-3	TGCGCCAGCAGCTTGGGGGTTAGCACAGATACGCAGTATTTT	CASSLGVSTDTQYF
NA	few	TRBV12-3/TRBV12-4	TRBJ1-6	TGTGCCAGCAGTTCCCGTCCTAAAGTCCCGGGCAATTCACCCCTCCACTTT	CASSSRPKVPGNSPLHF
TRBD2	many	TRBV5-1	TRBJ2-1	TGCGCCAGCAGCTTTACTAGCGACAGCAATGAGCAGTTCTTC	CASSFTSDSNEQFF
TRBD2	many	TRBV4-1	TRBJ2-4	TGCGCCAGCAGCCAAGAGGGCGGGGGACTAGCCAAAAACATTCAGTACTTC	CASSQEGGGLAKNIQYF
TRBD2	NA	TRBV7-3	TRBJ2-2	TGTGCCAGCAGCTCCCGGGAGGGCAAGAACACCGGGGAGCTGTTTTTT	CASSSREGKNTGELFF
TRBD1	many	TRBV5-5	TRBJ1-6	TGTGCCAGCAGCCGTCTCCCCCCCGGGACAGCGAATAATTCACCCCTCCACTTT	CASSRLPPGTANNSPLHF
TRBD1	few	TRBV20-1	TRBJ1-4	TGCAGTGCTAGAGGGACAGGGGTTGATGAAAAACTGTTTTTT	CSARGTGVDEKLFF
TRBD1	NA	TRBV3-1	TRBJ2-3	TGTGCCAGCAGCCCAGGGACAGGCGTCACAGATACGCAGTATTTT	CASSPGTGVTDTQYF
NA	many	TRBV29-1	TRBJ2-7	TGCAGCGTTGGGTTGGTGGGGACCTACGAGCAGTACTTC	CSVGLVGTYEQYF
NA	many	TRBV5-1	TRBJ2-1	TGCGCCAGCAGCTTGAATCAGGGAGAGTACAATGAGCAGTTCTTC	CASSLNQGEYNEQFF
TRBD1	few	TRBV20-1	TRBJ1-2	TGCAGTGCGAGAAAGACAGGGACGGAGTATGGCTACACCTTC	CSARKTGTEYGYTF
NA	many	TRBV18	TRBJ2-3	TGTGCCAGCTCACCGGGAGGAGGTCGCACAGATACGCAGTATTTT	CASSPGGGRTDTQYF
NA	many	TRBV6-1	TRBJ1-2	NA	CASSDRFATGTF
NA	many	TRBV6-4	TRBJ1-6	TGTGCCAGCAGTGACGGGGAAGGGAGTTCACCCCTCCACTTT	CASSDGEGSSPLHF
NA	many	TRBV19	TRBJ2-2	TGTGCCAGTAGTTTACAGGCGAGCACCGGGGAGCTGTTTTTT	CASSLQASTGELFF
NA	few	TRBV19	TRBJ2-7	TGTGCCAGTAGACCAAGTTCGGGGGAGCGCTACGAGCAGTACTTC	CASRPSSGERYEQYF
NA	many	TRBV7-9	TRBJ2-1	TGTGCCAGCAGCTTAGCGGTGGGCCCCTACAATGAGCAGTTCTTC	CASSLAVGPYNEQFF
NA	many	TRBV11-3	TRBJ2-1	TGTGCCAGCAGCATTGGGACCCACAATGAGCAGTTCTTC	CASSIGTHNEQFF
NA	many	TRBV20-1	TRBJ2-7	TGCAGTGCTAGGCGGAACGACGAGCAGTACTTC	CSARRNDEQYF
NA	many	TRBV11-2	TRBJ2-1	TGTGCCAGCAGCTGGGCCAGCGGTGAGCAGTTCTTC	CASSWASGEQFF
TRBD2	NA	TRBV12-3/TRBV12-4	TRBJ2-3	TGTGCCACCCCGGGGGGGAGACCGATTAACCGATGTCGCACAGATACGCAGTATTTT	CATPGGRPINRCRTDTQYF
TRBD2	many	TRBV7-2	TRBJ2-3	TGTGCCAGCAGCTTATTAGCGGGAGGCGTGGGAGATACGCAGTATTTT	CASSLLAGGVGDTQYF